The present T cell receptor (beta chain) was sequenced within a study of T cell changes during pregnancy in multiple sclerosis. Using immunoSEQ multiplex PCR, the repertoire was profiled, and TCRdb retains in-frame clones only, with some absent. The sample records about 40,000 clones, 89% being singletons. The germline V gene encodes CDR1 ENHRY and CDR2 SYGVKD. V lost 4 bases, J lost 2 bases, and 5 bases lay in between. The CDR3 has 12 amino acids. Source: CD4+ T cells from peripheral blood mononuclear cells, taken in the first trimester of pregnancy. The V and J genes are TRBV10-3 and TRBJ1-2; D gene uncertain. This receptor was identified in a female donor with multiple sclerosis, enrolled in a pregnancy study. CDR3 sequence reads: CAISGGNYGYTF. The CDR3 DNA is TGTGCCATCAGTGGCGGGAACTATGGCTACACCTTC.